The 2 T cell receptor beta chains given below trace back to one sample, sequenced in a study of graft-versus-host responses after intestinal transplantation. The protocol was immunoSEQ multiplex PCR, while the TCRdb copy is restricted to in-frame clones and leaves out a portion. The sample shows 8,000 to 13,000 clones, roughly a third of them seen only once. Each mixed lymphocyte reaction held about 200,000 CFSE-labeled responders and about 200,000 irradiated violet-dye-labeled stimulators. The sequencing used alloreactive CD8+ T cells from a mixed lymphocyte reaction culture, collected before intestinal transplant. The subset is: CFSE-low proliferating T cells sorted from roughly 6-day pre-transplant mixed lymphocyte reaction (GvH or HvG direction). These receptors all come from a human patient who received an intestinal transplant.

This chain joins TRBV25-1 and TRBJ2-1; D is unresolved. Germline CDR1 reads MGHDK; CDR2 reads SYGVNS. The CDR3 has 15 residues. Trimming cost V 1 base and J 1 base, with 8 bases left between them. CDR3 DNA: TGTGCCAGCAGTGAATTCGCCGGGTCCTACAATGAGCAGTTCTTC. Its protein product is CASSEFAGSYNEQFF.

The sample holds a few counts of this clone. The chain links TRBV5-4 to TRBJ2-5, with 14 bases matching TRBD2. The germline CDR1 and CDR2 sequences are SGHNT and YYREEE (reference sequence). There are 15 residues in the CDR3. V lost 4 bases, J lost 4 bases, and 3 bases stayed unmatched. Here the CDR3 DNA reads TGTGCCAGCAGCCCGGGACTAGCGGGGGTAGAGACCCAGTACTTC. The encoded protein is CASSPGLAGVETQYF. The full variable domain, in which reference TRBV5-4 and TRBJ2-5 provide the parts outside the CDR3, is ETGVTQSPTHLIKTRGQQVTLRCSSQSGHNTVSWYQQALGQGPQFIFQYYREEENGRGNFPPRFSGLQFPNYSSELNVNALELDDSALYLCASSPGLAGVETQYFGPGTRLLVL.